A selection of T cell receptor beta chains follows, all from one sample in a study of T-cell reconstitution after alpha-beta-depleted transplantation in children. Using its own MiXCR run on the PCR reads, TCRdb lists one record per CDR3 protein. The table has about 610,000 distinct CDR3 sequences, 25% to 30% seen once. The specimen comprised PBMCs, sampled before TCRalphabeta/CD19-depleted stem cell transplant. These TCRs come from a boy under three years old with Wiskott-Aldrich syndrome, due to receive a stem cell transplant. CDR3s include the opening cysteine and the closing phenylalanine or tryptophan. The order of the fields is clone size, J gene, V gene, D gene, CDR3 DNA, CDR3 protein. The D gene is left open where the match is weak. The size of a clone is reported for some rows only, either as once, few or many, or as a class for expanded clones.

clone_size: -; j_call: TRBJ2-1; v_call: TRBV5-1; d_call: TRBD2; cdr3_nt: TGCGCCAGCAGCTTGGAACTAGCGGGATGGGTGCTGTTCTTC; cdr3_aa: CASSLELAGWVLFF
clone_size: -; j_call: TRBJ2-3; v_call: TRBV11-1; d_call: TRBD1; cdr3_nt: TGTGCCAGCAGCCCCCCCGGGACAGGGGCAGATACGCAGTATTTT; cdr3_aa: CASSPPGTGADTQYF
clone_size: -; j_call: TRBJ2-7; v_call: TRBV5-1; d_call: -; cdr3_nt: TGCGCCAGCAGCTCGGGACGCGGGTACTACGAGCAGTACTTC; cdr3_aa: CASSSGRGYYEQYF
clone_size: -; j_call: TRBJ2-1; v_call: TRBV15; d_call: TRBD2; cdr3_nt: TGTGCCACCTCACCCGGGAGCGGGAAAAACAATGAGCAGTTCTTC; cdr3_aa: CATSPGSGKNNEQFF
clone_size: once; j_call: TRBJ2-1; v_call: TRBV6-5; d_call: TRBD2; cdr3_nt: TGTGCCAGCAGTTACCACGAGGGACTAGGAGGTGGCAATGAGCAGTTCTTC; cdr3_aa: CASSYHEGLGGGNEQFF
clone_size: -; j_call: TRBJ2-1; v_call: TRBV5-1; d_call: TRBD2; cdr3_nt: TGCGCCAGCAGCTGGGGGGTGCGGGAGTCCTCCTCCTACAATGAGCAGTTCTTC; cdr3_aa: CASSWGVRESSSYNEQFF
clone_size: -; j_call: TRBJ2-3; v_call: TRBV7-6; d_call: -; cdr3_nt: TGTGCCAGCAGCTTATATCCGGGGGAGGGCACAGATACGCAGTATTTT; cdr3_aa: CASSLYPGEGTDTQYF
clone_size: few; j_call: TRBJ2-1; v_call: TRBV20-1; d_call: TRBD2; cdr3_nt: TGCAGTGCTTCACTAGCGGGTCTCAACAATGAGCAGTTCTTC; cdr3_aa: CSASLAGLNNEQFF
clone_size: -; j_call: TRBJ1-1; v_call: TRBV20-1; d_call: -; cdr3_nt: TGCAGTGCCTTGACAGTGAACGTCTTAGGGTCGGAAGCTTTCTTT; cdr3_aa: CSALTVNVLGSEAFF
clone_size: once; j_call: TRBJ2-1; v_call: TRBV7-5; d_call: -; cdr3_nt: -; cdr3_aa: CISVSEAYLAGDRYEQFF
clone_size: -; j_call: TRBJ2-7; v_call: TRBV27; d_call: TRBD2; cdr3_nt: TGTGCCAGCAGTGGACTAGCGGCCTCCTACGAGCAGTACTTC; cdr3_aa: CASSGLAASYEQYF
clone_size: -; j_call: TRBJ2-1; v_call: TRBV6-1; d_call: TRBD2; cdr3_nt: TGTGCCAGCAGCCAGCCTAGCGGGGCCTACAATGAGCAGTTCTTC; cdr3_aa: CASSQPSGAYNEQFF
clone_size: few; j_call: TRBJ2-2; v_call: TRBV5-1; d_call: -; cdr3_nt: TGCGCCAGCAGCTTCAAAGCCCCCGGGAGCGGCACCGGGGAGCTGTTTTTT; cdr3_aa: CASSFKAPGSGTGELFF
clone_size: -; j_call: TRBJ2-1; v_call: TRBV5-1; d_call: -; cdr3_nt: TGCGCCAGCAGCTTAGGGAGGGGGGGCAATGACCAGTTCTTC; cdr3_aa: CASSLGRGGNDQFF
clone_size: few; j_call: TRBJ1-4; v_call: TRBV5-1; d_call: -; cdr3_nt: TGCGCCAGCAGCCCTACTTCAGGGGCCGATGAAAAACTGTTTTTT; cdr3_aa: CASSPTSGADEKLFF
clone_size: few; j_call: TRBJ1-1; v_call: TRBV19; d_call: -; cdr3_nt: TGTGCCAGTAGTATCGGGGTGAACACTGAAGCTTTCTTT; cdr3_aa: CASSIGVNTEAFF
clone_size: few; j_call: TRBJ2-1; v_call: TRBV7-2; d_call: TRBD2; cdr3_nt: TGTGCCAGCAGCTTAGCCACTAGCGGGAGCTATGAGCAGTTCTTC; cdr3_aa: CASSLATSGSYEQFF
clone_size: few; j_call: TRBJ1-2; v_call: TRBV5-1; d_call: TRBD1; cdr3_nt: TGCGCCAGCAGCTTCGACAGGGGGCTTGGCTACACCTTC; cdr3_aa: CASSFDRGLGYTF
clone_size: -; j_call: TRBJ1-1; v_call: TRBV12-3/TRBV12-4; d_call: -; cdr3_nt: TGTGCCAGCAGTTCACGGATCCTGGACCCTGAAGCTTTCTTT; cdr3_aa: CASSSRILDPEAFF
clone_size: few; j_call: TRBJ2-7; v_call: TRBV29-1; d_call: -; cdr3_nt: TGCAGCGTTGTAGTTGGCAGGGCAAAGGACGAGCAGTACTTC; cdr3_aa: CSVVVGRAKDEQYF
clone_size: -; j_call: TRBJ2-5; v_call: TRBV20-1; d_call: -; cdr3_nt: TGCAGTGCTAGAGATCAGGGTTGGTTGACTCAAGAGACCCAGTACTTC; cdr3_aa: CSARDQGWLTQETQYF
clone_size: few; j_call: TRBJ2-1; v_call: TRBV4-2; d_call: -; cdr3_nt: TGTGCCAGCAGCCAACGAGGGCAATTCTCTGAGCAGTTCTTC; cdr3_aa: CASSQRGQFSEQFF
clone_size: -; j_call: TRBJ2-6; v_call: TRBV28; d_call: -; cdr3_nt: TGTGCCAGCAGTCTTAACACCGACAGTGCCTCTCAGGGCCTGACTTTC; cdr3_aa: CASSLNTDSASQGLTF
clone_size: -; j_call: TRBJ2-2; v_call: TRBV5-4; d_call: TRBD2; cdr3_nt: TGTGCCAGCAGCTCCAACCCGGGAGGGGACACCGGGGAGCTGTTTTTT; cdr3_aa: CASSSNPGGDTGELFF
clone_size: few; j_call: TRBJ1-2; v_call: TRBV15; d_call: -; cdr3_nt: TGTGCCACCAGCAGAGAGCATGGCTACACCTTC; cdr3_aa: CATSREHGYTF
clone_size: few; j_call: TRBJ2-7; v_call: TRBV5-4; d_call: TRBD1; cdr3_nt: TGTGCCAGCAATAGACAGGGGCAGTACGAGCAGTACTTC; cdr3_aa: CASNRQGQYEQYF
clone_size: -; j_call: TRBJ2-5; v_call: TRBV28; d_call: -; cdr3_nt: TGTACCAGCAGTGCGACATGGAACCAAGAGACCCAGTACTTC; cdr3_aa: CTSSATWNQETQYF
clone_size: -; j_call: TRBJ2-7; v_call: TRBV19; d_call: -; cdr3_nt: TGTGCCAGTAGTATGGGATTTTCCTACGAGCAGTACTTC; cdr3_aa: CASSMGFSYEQYF
clone_size: few; j_call: TRBJ2-5; v_call: TRBV7-6; d_call: TRBD2; cdr3_nt: TGTGCCAGCAGCAAGGGACTAGCGGAAGAGACCCAGTACTTC; cdr3_aa: CASSKGLAEETQYF
clone_size: -; j_call: TRBJ1-1; v_call: TRBV5-1; d_call: -; cdr3_nt: TGCGCCAGCAGAGAATTGCCGGCTAGTGAAGCTTTCTTT; cdr3_aa: CASRELPASEAFF
clone_size: -; j_call: TRBJ1-2; v_call: TRBV28; d_call: TRBD1; cdr3_nt: TGTGCCAGCAGTTTACTGGACAGGGGCCCCGACTATGGCTACACCTTC; cdr3_aa: CASSLLDRGPDYGYTF
clone_size: -; j_call: TRBJ2-5; v_call: TRBV2; d_call: TRBD2; cdr3_nt: TGTGCCAGCAGTGAGCCGGGAGGCCCTAGAGAGACCCAGTACTTC; cdr3_aa: CASSEPGGPRETQYF
clone_size: -; j_call: TRBJ2-7; v_call: TRBV30; d_call: TRBD2; cdr3_nt: TGTGCCTGGAGTGTACTCGGCGGGAGTTCTGGCGAGCAGTACTTC; cdr3_aa: CAWSVLGGSSGEQYF
clone_size: few; j_call: TRBJ2-1; v_call: TRBV20-1; d_call: TRBD2; cdr3_nt: TGCAGTGCTTTGGTAGCGGGAGGAGTATACAATGAGCAGTTCTTC; cdr3_aa: CSALVAGGVYNEQFF
clone_size: -; j_call: TRBJ2-3; v_call: TRBV30; d_call: TRBD2; cdr3_nt: TGTGCCTGGAGACCCGCGGGAGGGCGAGATACGCAGTATTTT; cdr3_aa: CAWRPAGGRDTQYF
clone_size: -; j_call: TRBJ2-1; v_call: TRBV10-3; d_call: -; cdr3_nt: TGTGCCATCAAATCGTGGGGAGATCATGAGCAGTTCTTC; cdr3_aa: CAIKSWGDHEQFF
clone_size: few; j_call: TRBJ2-7; v_call: TRBV18; d_call: -; cdr3_nt: TGTGCCAGCTCACCGCAGGGGATCTACGAGCAGTACTTC; cdr3_aa: CASSPQGIYEQYF
clone_size: -; j_call: TRBJ2-1; v_call: TRBV5-6; d_call: TRBD2; cdr3_nt: TGTGCCAGCAGGGGACTAGCGGGGAGGAGCTCCTACAATGAGCAGTTCTTC; cdr3_aa: CASRGLAGRSSYNEQFF
clone_size: few; j_call: TRBJ2-5; v_call: TRBV5-1; d_call: TRBD2; cdr3_nt: TGCGCCAGCAGCTTCGGCGGGAGGGCCGGAGAGACCCAGTACTTC; cdr3_aa: CASSFGGRAGETQYF
clone_size: few; j_call: TRBJ2-1; v_call: TRBV27; d_call: -; cdr3_nt: TGTGCCAGCAGTTTAGACCGAGGCCATGAGCAGTTCTTC; cdr3_aa: CASSLDRGHEQFF
clone_size: -; j_call: TRBJ1-6; v_call: TRBV3-1; d_call: TRBD1; cdr3_nt: TGTGCCAGTACTGCGACAGGGTATAATTCACCCCTCCACTTT; cdr3_aa: CASTATGYNSPLHF
clone_size: -; j_call: TRBJ2-7; v_call: TRBV5-1; d_call: -; cdr3_nt: TGCGCCAGCAACCGGGACGGGGTTTCCGAGCAGTACTTC; cdr3_aa: CASNRDGVSEQYF
clone_size: few; j_call: TRBJ2-1; v_call: TRBV27; d_call: -; cdr3_nt: TGTGCCAGCAGTCCAAGGACGTCGCCGGGCAATGAGCAGTTCTTC; cdr3_aa: CASSPRTSPGNEQFF
clone_size: -; j_call: TRBJ2-4; v_call: TRBV6-1; d_call: -; cdr3_nt: TGTGCCAGCAGTACCCAAGGGGAAAACATTCAGTACTTC; cdr3_aa: CASSTQGENIQYF
clone_size: few; j_call: TRBJ2-1; v_call: TRBV5-1; d_call: -; cdr3_nt: TGCGCCACTGCGACAGGCCCCTCCTACAATGAGCAGTTCTTC; cdr3_aa: CATATGPSYNEQFF
clone_size: few; j_call: TRBJ2-1; v_call: TRBV5-5; d_call: -; cdr3_nt: TGTGCCAGCAGCTTGGGTGAAGGGAGAGTCTCCTACAATGAGCAGTTCTTC; cdr3_aa: CASSLGEGRVSYNEQFF
clone_size: few; j_call: TRBJ2-7; v_call: TRBV2; d_call: TRBD2; cdr3_nt: TGTGCCAGCGGGAGGGCCTACGAGCAGTACTTC; cdr3_aa: CASGRAYEQYF
clone_size: -; j_call: TRBJ2-5; v_call: TRBV6-1; d_call: TRBD2; cdr3_nt: TGTGCCAGCAGTGCACTAGCGGGAGGGCCTGATGAGACCCAGTACTTC; cdr3_aa: CASSALAGGPDETQYF